This T cell receptor (beta chain) was identified in a study of OX40 agonist ivuxolimab in advanced cancers. Overall study: Hepatocellular carcinoma, melanoma, renal cell or head and neck cancer affected the dose-escalation patients. General study results and limits: At doses 0.1 to 3.0 mg/kg, CD4+ and CD8+ clones expanded. Partly responding patients at 0.1-3.0 mg/kg showed some of the smallest clonal expansion.

Blood got drawn at baseline, again on cycle 4 day 1, and then on cycle 7 day 1. The data were produced by immunoSEQ multiplex PCR, yet TCRdb's version contains in-frame clones alone and is incomplete. The sample contains 55,000 to 60,000 clones, approximately 78% of which appear only once. The CDR3 length is 13 residues. Trimming removed 2 bases at V and 3 bases at J, with 7 bases between. Germline values: CDR1 MDHEN, CDR2 SYDVKM. Details on this clone: No antigen is known for it.

Sample: CD4+ or CD8+ T cells sorted from blood, taken in a trial of the OX40 agonist ivuxolimab. This chain links TRBV28 with TRBJ1-2; TRBD1 is a possible D gene (6 bases). This sequence was found in an adult with an advanced solid tumor such as melanoma, head and neck, liver or kidney cancer. CDR3 sequence reads: CASSLGGHYGYTF. The DNA for the CDR3 is TGTGCCAGCAGTTTAGGGGGGCACTATGGCTACACCTTC.